These T cell receptor beta chains were read from a single sample in a study of Tregs in tolerant kidney transplant recipients. Profiling relied on immunoSEQ multiplex PCR, and the TCRdb table lists in-frame clones only, not all of them. Here the sample spans roughly 46,000 clones, more than 80% being singletons. Input material: Tregs from blood. The receptors were sampled from a human donor in good health. Each CDR3 is given with its conserved first and last residue. Each record gives: clone size, V gene, D gene, J gene, CDR3 protein, CDR3 DNA. D genes are given only for firm matches. Size values are once, few and many counts, or a class for expanded clones, and some rows have none.

>.|TRBV6-6|.|TRBJ1-2
CASSFEVDMGGYTF
TGTGCCAGCAGTTTCGAGGTGGATATGGGTGGCTACACCTTC
>.|TRBV9|.|TRBJ1-6
CASGQGNSPLHF
TGTGCTAGCGGGCAGGGTAATTCACCCCTCCACTTT
>.|TRBV9|TRBD2|TRBJ2-1
CASSAGGLAGLMGSYNEQFF
TGTGCCAGCAGCGCCGGGGGGCTAGCGGGACTTATGGGCTCCTACAATGAGCAGTTCTTC
>.|TRBV14|TRBD1|TRBJ2-6
CASSHTSGTGRFGANVLTF
TGTGCCAGCAGCCATACTTCCGGGACAGGGAGGTTTGGGGCCAACGTCCTGACTTTC
>once|TRBV5-4|.|TRBJ1-6
CASSFPRSPLHF
TGTGCCAGCAGCTTCCCACGTTCACCCCTCCACTTT
>.|TRBV5-1|TRBD2|TRBJ2-2
CASSTLAGGFGTGELFF
TGCGCCAGCAGCACACTAGCGGGAGGGTTTGGCACCGGGGAGCTGTTTTTT
>.|TRBV2|.|TRBJ1-1
CASSYGYTEAFF
TGTGCCAGCAGTTACGGATACACTGAAGCTTTCTTT
>.|TRBV18|.|TRBJ2-7
CASSRTPGRYEQYF
TGTGCCAGCTCACGAACTCCAGGGCGGTACGAGCAGTACTTC
>.|TRBV4-2|.|TRBJ1-5
CASSLKGNQPQHF
TGTGCCAGCAGCCTCAAGGGCAATCAGCCCCAGCATTTT
>.|TRBV6-5|TRBD1|TRBJ1-2
CASSYLTGASGGYTF
TGTGCCAGCAGTTACTTAACAGGGGCCTCGGGTGGCTACACCTTC
>.|TRBV7-8|TRBD2|TRBJ2-7
CASSRGIAGIYEQYF
TGTGCCAGCAGCAGAGGGATAGCGGGTATCTACGAGCAGTACTTC
>.|TRBV29-1|.|TRBJ2-5
CSVDDPGETQYF
TGCAGCGTTGATGATCCAGGGGAGACCCAGTACTTC
>.|TRBV7-9|.|TRBJ1-4
CASSLPRASEKLFF
TGTGCCAGCAGCTTGCCCCGGGCGTCCGAAAAACTGTTTTTT
>.|TRBV7-9|TRBD1|TRBJ1-2
CASSTTGARYGYTF
TGTGCCAGCAGCACCACAGGGGCACGCTATGGCTACACCTTC
>.|TRBV6-5|.|TRBJ2-1
CASKSRRVGDEQFF
TGTGCCAGCAAGTCCCGCAGGGTGGGCGATGAGCAGTTCTTC
>.|TRBV9|.|TRBJ2-3
CASSTIVADTQYF
TGTGCCAGCAGCACAATCGTCGCAGATACGCAGTATTTT
>.|TRBV5-6|.|TRBJ1-5
CASSRRDKGFGNQPQHF
TGTGCCAGCAGCCGCAGGGACAAGGGGTTTGGCAATCAGCCCCAGCATTTT
>.|TRBV2|TRBD1|TRBJ1-1
CASSEALPQGAQNTEAFF
TGTGCCAGCAGTGAAGCGCTTCCGCAGGGGGCACAAAACACTGAAGCTTTCTTT